Presented here are 19 T cell receptor beta chains from one specimen sequenced in a study of T cell responses to AZD1222 COVID-19 vaccine. Generated by immunoSEQ multiplex PCR, the TCRdb table keeps only in-frame clones and is missing some. The sample has around 160,000 clones; about 89% are singletons. The sequencing here drew on peripheral blood, taken 28 days after the second AZD1222 dose. The source is an adult who received the AZD1222 COVID-19 vaccine.

The chain uses TRBV28 and TRBJ1-5, with a possible D match to TRBD1 (6 bases). Trimming took off 2 bases at V and 4 bases at J, with 15 bases between the two ends. The CDR3 consists of 16 residues. From germline, CDR1 is MDHEN and CDR2 SYDVKM. As DNA, the CDR3 is TGTGCCAGCAGTTTACAGGGGTCCATGCGAAATCAGCCCCAGCATTTT. Protein product: CASSLQGSMRNQPQHF.

The chain has TRBV19 and TRBJ2-1; D is perhaps TRBD2 (6 bases). The length of the CDR3 is 16 residues. Germline CDR1 is LNHDA and CDR2 is SQIVND (reference sequence). Trimming stripped 4 bases from V and 3 bases from J, with 16 bases between. The CDR3 reads CASSTLTGADYNEQFF. In DNA form, the CDR3 reads TGTGCCAGTAGTACCTTGACGGGAGCTGACTACAATGAGCAGTTCTTC.

Only one count was recorded for this clone. The V and J genes are TRBV7-2 and TRBJ2-5; D remains unclear. Germline V gene lookup returns CDR1 SGHTA and CDR2 FQGNSA. The CDR3 is made up of 13 amino acids. The V gene lost 3 bases and the J gene lost 5 bases, with 10 bases spanning the gap. The CDR3 bases are TGTGCCAGCAGCTTGGGCTTCCGGGAGACCCAGTACTTC. This codes for CASSLGFRETQYF.

The chain recombines TRBV6-5 with TRBJ1-1, with 7 bases identical to TRBD1. The V segment lost 4 bases and the J segment 0 bases; nucleotides outside the gene matches: 5. The CDR3 totals 15 residues. CDR1 and CDR2 from the germline V gene are MNHEY and SVGAGI. The CDR3 DNA reads TGTGCCAGCAGTTCCCGGACAGGTGTGAACACTGAAGCTTTCTTT. Residues: CASSSRTGVNTEAFF.

The rearrangement uses TRBV12-5 and TRBJ1-5; no reliable D call. V was trimmed by 3 bases and J by 9 bases, leaving 12 bases between them. The CDR3 runs 13 residues. Germline V lookup: CDR1 LGHNT, CDR2 FRNRAP. The CDR3 loop reads CASGFQPVGPQHF. As DNA, the CDR3 is TGTGCTAGTGGTTTCCAGCCGGTTGGGCCCCAGCATTTT.

The CDR3 DNA sequence: TGTGCCAGCAGCGTAGACGCAGATCAGCCCCAGCATTTT. The encoded protein is CASSVDADQPQHF. The chain is built from TRBV9 and TRBJ1-5; D remains unclear. V was cut by 0 bases and J by 5 bases, with 6 bases left in between. CDR1 is SGDLS and CDR2 is YYNGEE in the germline V gene. The CDR3 loop spans 13 amino acids.

The V call is TRBV18, the J call TRBJ2-3; TRBD2 might be the D (6 bases). CDR1 and CDR2 (germline): KGHSH, LQKENI. V was shortened by 3 bases and J by 2 bases, with 30 bases between the two germline ends. The CDR3 covers 21 residues. The CDR3 spells CASSPITSRGIEGLATDTQYF. Written as DNA, the CDR3 is TGTGCCAGCTCACCGATAACGTCCCGGGGGATTGAGGGGTTGGCCACAGATACGCAGTATTTT.

J is TRBJ1-5 and V is TRBV6-2 or TRBV6-3; D might be TRBD1 (6 bases). CDR1 and CDR2 from the germline V gene are MNHEY and SVGEGT. The V end was cut by 5 bases, the J end by 9 bases, with 11 bases between. This CDR3 is built from 12 residues. The chain's CDR3 is CASSQGLGPQHF. The CDR3 DNA is TGTGCCAGCAGTCAGGGGTTAGGGCCCCAGCATTTT.

This clone appeared once. This chain links TRBV12-3 or TRBV12-4 with TRBJ1-2; D is uncertain. V was clipped by 2 bases and J by 5 bases, with 9 bases between them. The CDR3 spans 13 residues. CDR3 in amino acids: CASSLRYTYGYTF. The CDR3 region has the DNA TGTGCCAGCAGTTTAAGGTATACTTATGGCTACACCTTC.

The count of this clone is one. As DNA, the CDR3 is TGTGCCAGCACCTCGACTAGCTCCTACGAGCAGTACTTC. This encodes CASTSTSSYEQYF. The J gene is TRBJ2-7, the V gene TRBV5-6; TRBD2 is a possible D gene (6 bases). Trimming took 6 bases from V and 0 from J, leaving 10 bases between them. Germline CDR1 is SGHDT and CDR2 is YYEEEE. The CDR3 consists of 13 residues.

The rearrangement links TRBV15 to TRBJ1-5; no clear D gene. V was shortened by 0 bases and J by 6 bases, with 12 bases between the two germline ends. The CDR3 consists of 15 residues. Germline V lookup: CDR1 LNHNV, CDR2 YYDKDF (reference sequence). In nucleotides, the CDR3 is TGTGCCACCAGCAGAGAAGAAAAACGGGGTCAGCCCCAGCATTTT. It specifies CATSREEKRGQPQHF.

V gene TRBV19 combines with J gene TRBJ1-1; TRBD1 agrees at 7 bases. CDR1 and CDR2 (germline): LNHDA, SQIVND (reference sequence). The length of the CDR3 is 13 residues. V was clipped by 7 bases and J by 3 bases; unmatched bases: 5. The CDR3 DNA sequence: TGTGCCAGTACCCAGACAGGGCACACTGAAGCTTTCTTT. Protein sequence: CASTQTGHTEAFF. The full variable domain, with the rest looked up from reference TRBV19 and TRBJ1-1, is DGGITQSPKYLFRKEGQNVTLSCEQNLNHDAMYWYRQDPGQGLRLIYYSQIVNDFQKGDIAEGYSVSREKKESFPLTVTSAQKNPTAFYLCASTQTGHTEAFFGQGTRLTVV.

The genes are TRBV12-3 or TRBV12-4 and TRBJ1-2, with D uncertain. The CDR3 is made up of 13 amino acids. The V gene lost 3 bases and the J gene lost 5 bases, with 10 bases spanning the gap. CDR3 sequence: CASSFLDGYGYTF. The CDR3 DNA reads as TGTGCCAGCAGTTTCCTGGACGGATATGGCTACACCTTC.

V usage is TRBV2 and J usage is TRBJ1-1, with D possibly being TRBD1 (5 bases). The CDR3 is made up of 14 amino acids. V was shortened by 6 bases and J by 1 base, with 12 bases between the two germline ends. CDR1 SNHLY and CDR2 FYNNEI come from the germline V gene. The CDR3 loop is CASRLGQTNTEAFF. The CDR3 DNA reads as TGTGCCAGCAGACTCGGACAAACGAACACTGAAGCTTTCTTT.

The chain employs TRBV7-2 and TRBJ2-1; no firm D call. V was pared by 2 bases and J by 8 bases, with 10 bases between. CDR1 is SGHTA, CDR2 FQGNSA, per germline. This CDR3 region has 13 residues. Here the CDR3 DNA reads TGTGCCAGCAGCTTAAATAAGTTGTATGAGCAGTTCTTC. This translates into CASSLNKLYEQFF. Variable domain in full (rest from reference TRBV7-2 and TRBJ2-1): GAGVSQSPSNKVTEKGKDVELRCDPISGHTALYWYRQSLGQGLEFLIYFQGNSAPDKSGLPSDRFSAERTGGSVSTLTIQRTQQEDSAVYLCASSLNKLYEQFFGPGTRLTVL.

This clone has just one count. The gene calls are TRBV25-1 and TRBJ1-6; 9 nucleotides agree with TRBD1. This CDR3 region has 15 residues. J was trimmed by 8 bases and V by 1 base; bases with no gene match: 3. Germline values: CDR1 MGHDK, CDR2 SYGVNS. The CDR3: CASSELNRGHSPLHF. In DNA form, the CDR3 reads TGTGCCAGCAGTGAATTGAACAGGGGGCATTCACCCCTCCACTTT.

The CDR3 coding sequence is TGTGCCTGGAGTGTCCAAATCGTGAACACTGAAGCTTTCTTT. It translates to CAWSVQIVNTEAFF. This chain connects TRBV30 to TRBJ1-1; D is unresolved. Trimming left V 0 bases short and J 0 bases short, with 8 bases between. Germline values: CDR1 GTSNPN, CDR2 SVGIG (reference sequence). This CDR3 comprises 14 residues.

This clone has just one count. The chain recombines TRBV9 with TRBJ2-2; 14 positions match TRBD2. Germline V CDR1 and CDR2: SGDLS, YYNGEE. With V trimmed by 3 bases and J by 2 bases, 6 bases remained unmatched. CDR3 length: 18 residues. CDR3 sequence: CASSDRGLAGVNTGELFF. The CDR3 DNA follows: TGTGCCAGCAGCGATAGGGGACTAGCGGGGGTAAACACCGGGGAGCTGTTTTTT.

This chain connects TRBV5-1 to TRBJ1-2; unclear D gene. Looked up from germline, CDR1 is SGHRS and CDR2 is YFSETQ. The CDR3 loop spans 14 amino acids. V gave up 0 bases and J gave up 3 bases, with 9 bases separating them. This chain's CDR3 is CASSLEGSDYGYTF. CDR3 bases: TGCGCCAGCAGCTTGGAAGGGTCAGACTATGGCTACACCTTC.